This is a list of T cell receptor beta chains from one sample in a study of T-cell memory formation after mild COVID-19. TCRdb re-called the 5' RACE reads with MiXCR, one entry per CDR3 protein. The sample holds around 320,000 distinct CDR3 sequences, around 15% seen once. The sample consisted of PBMCs or a T cell subset sorted from them (not recorded which). The receptors derive from a man aged 18 to 30 who had mild COVID-19 (a few samples of this study predate the infection). Cell type and time point are not known. The CDR3 runs from the conserved cysteine through the conserved F or W. Fields, in order: V gene, D gene, J gene, clone size, CDR3 protein, CDR3 DNA. D genes are given only for firm matches. Not all rows give a size; the values are once, few, many and, for expanded clones, a class.

V: TRBV6-6; D: TRBD1; J: TRBJ2-7; size: NA; CDR3: CASSYSGTGRVEQYF; DNA: TGTGCCAGCAGTTACTCCGGGACAGGGAGGGTCGAGCAGTACTTC
V: TRBV7-9; D: TRBD1; J: TRBJ2-5; size: few; CDR3: CASSSGTGLETQYF; DNA: TGTGCCAGCAGCTCCGGGACAGGTCTTGAGACCCAGTACTTC
V: TRBV7-9; D: NA; J: TRBJ1-4; size: few; CDR3: CASSLGGHKNEKLFF; DNA: TGTGCCAGCAGCTTAGGCGGACACAAAAATGAAAAACTGTTTTTT
V: TRBV27; D: TRBD2; J: TRBJ2-1; size: few; CDR3: CASSHLLAGGLNEQFF; DNA: TGTGCCAGCAGTCACCTGCTAGCGGGGGGGTTGAATGAGCAGTTCTTC
V: TRBV7-2; D: NA; J: TRBJ2-2; size: NA; CDR3: CASSYDSNTGELFF; DNA: TGTGCCAGCAGCTATGACAGTAACACCGGGGAGCTGTTTTTT
V: TRBV27; D: TRBD1; J: TRBJ1-6; size: few; CDR3: CASSLGVDRDAPLHF; DNA: TGTGCCAGCAGTTTAGGAGTGGACAGGGATGCACCCCTCCACTTT
V: TRBV7-2; D: NA; J: TRBJ1-4; size: few; CDR3: CASSSPVGATNEKLFF; DNA: TGTGCCAGCAGCTCGCCCGTCGGAGCCACGAATGAAAAACTGTTTTTT
V: TRBV25-1; D: NA; J: TRBJ2-1; size: few; CDR3: CASSEQVYNEQFF; DNA: TGTGCCAGCTCGGAGCAGGTCTACAATGAGCAGTTCTTC
V: TRBV5-1; D: NA; J: TRBJ2-3; size: few; CDR3: CASSLDYRDTQYF; DNA: TGCGCCAGCAGCTTGGATTACAGGGATACGCAGTATTTT
V: TRBV7-8; D: TRBD2; J: TRBJ2-5; size: few; CDR3: CASRALAGNLQETQYF; DNA: TGTGCCAGCAGGGCGCTAGCGGGGAACCTCCAAGAGACCCAGTACTTC
V: TRBV7-2; D: NA; J: TRBJ2-7; size: few; CDR3: CASCLQGSSYEQYF; DNA: TGTGCCAGTTGTTTACAGGGATCTTCCTACGAGCAGTACTTC